Below are 3 T cell receptor beta chains sequenced from a single sample in a study of post-analysis software for immune sequencing data. Unique molecular identifiers had been added to the TCR beta cDNA libraries. TCRdb reanalysed the PCR reads using MiXCR and keeps one entry per CDR3 protein. The sample contains about 820,000 distinct CDR3 sequences, roughly 50% of which appear only once. Whole-study results and caveats: Five or six TRBV segments were significantly more frequent in patients than in controls. TRBV5-6, TRBV5-1 and TRBV20-1 were among these segments.

For these TCRs, the target antigens are not known. Material: blood. The receptors were gathered from a girl aged 10 to 17 with multiple sclerosis.

The V gene is TRBV2, the J gene TRBJ2-1; 11 bases line up with TRBD1. V shed 5 bases and J 0 bases; nucleotides not matched to a gene: 6. Per the germline V gene, CDR1 is SNHLY and CDR2 is FYNNEI. The CDR3 is made up of 17 amino acids. The CDR3 nucleotides read TGTGCCAGCAGTACCGGGACAGGGGGGAGCTCCTACAATGAGCAGTTCTTC. Its protein product is CASSTGTGGSSYNEQFF.

The chain couples TRBV28 to TRBJ2-5; D gene unclear. V was shortened by 10 bases and J by 5 bases, with 23 bases between the two germline ends. Germline loops: CDR1 MDHEN, CDR2 SYDVKM. The CDR3 sequence is 15 residues long. The CDR3 coding sequence is TGTGCCATCTCATGGCAGCAGGCTGGGGTGGAGACCCAGTACTTC. Amino acids: CAISWQQAGVETQYF. Using reference TRBV28 and TRBJ2-5 for the parts outside the CDR3, the full variable domain is DVKVTQSSRYLVKRTGEKVFLECVQDMDHENMFWYRQDPGLGLRLIYFSYDVKMKEKGDIPEGYSVSREKKERFSLILESASTNQTSMYLCAISWQQAGVETQYFGPGTRLLVL.

The chain uses TRBV10-3 and TRBJ2-3; tentatively, D is TRBD2 (5 bases). V lost 4 bases to trimming and J lost 11 bases, with 10 bases between them. From germline, CDR1 is ENHRY and CDR2 SYGVKD. CDR3 length: 11 amino acids. CDR3 DNA: TGTGCCATCAGTGGAAGCGGAAGGCAGTATTTT. Translated: CAISGSGRQYF.